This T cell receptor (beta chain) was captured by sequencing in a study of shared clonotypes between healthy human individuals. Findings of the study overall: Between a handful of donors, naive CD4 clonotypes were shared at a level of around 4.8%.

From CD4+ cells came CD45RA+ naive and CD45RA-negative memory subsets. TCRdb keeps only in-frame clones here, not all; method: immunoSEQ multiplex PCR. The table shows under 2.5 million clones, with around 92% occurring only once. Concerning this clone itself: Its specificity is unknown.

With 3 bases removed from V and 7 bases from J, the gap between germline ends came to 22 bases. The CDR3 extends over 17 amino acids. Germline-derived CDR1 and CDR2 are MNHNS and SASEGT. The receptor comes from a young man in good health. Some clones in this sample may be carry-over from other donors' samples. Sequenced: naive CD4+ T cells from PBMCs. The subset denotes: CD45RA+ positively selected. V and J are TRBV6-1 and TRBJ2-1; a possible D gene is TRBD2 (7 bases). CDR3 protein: CASSENQGEGVRNEQFF. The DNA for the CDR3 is TGTGCCAGCAGTGAGAACCAAGGGGAGGGGGTTAGGAATGAGCAGTTCTTC.